The present TCR beta chain was sequenced within a study of regulatory T cells in long-lasting Graves disease. Notes on the study in general: Persistent disease was characterized by preferential usage of TRBV28, TRBJ1-2 and TRBJ2-5.

Researchers made TCR beta libraries by using iRepertoire HTBI primers and running Arm-PCR on CDR3 regions. MiXCR, applied by TCRdb to the multiplex PCR reads, yields one record per CDR3 protein. The sample has 350,000 to 500,000 distinct CDR3 sequences; around 20% are singletons. Time point reported: persistent/refractory GD, antithyroid drugs over 5 years with positive TRAb. The TCR library was prepared using RNA isolated from PBMCs. Patients came from an endocrinology department in Xi'an, China. The CDR3 spans 15 residues. Germline values: CDR1 SGHAT, CDR2 FQNNGV. Trimming shortened V by 5 bases and J by 4 bases, and 17 bases separated the two germline ends. This clonotype was recorded many times. The antigen is undetermined.

The source of this sequence is a female donor with Graves disease. J is TRBJ2-5 and V is TRBV11-2, with D perhaps assigned TRBD1 or TRBD2 (5 bases each). Sequences were derived from peripheral blood mononuclear cells (PBMCs), sampled when the disease was refractory, from a patient treated with antithyroid drugs. DNA for the CDR3: TGTGCCAGCAGCCAAGATCCGGGACGGATAGAGACCCAGTACTTC. The encoded protein is CASSQDPGRIETQYF.